This TCR beta chain emerged from a study of response to subunit inactivated influenza vaccine. This clonotype was seen a handful of times. The antigen is not known. Study-level findings and limits: Each seasonal influenza vaccination recruits few new T cells, the authors suggested.

CDR3 length equals 13 residues. Deletions cut 5 bases from V and 5 bases from J, with 12 bases between. Looked up from germline, CDR1 is SGHTA and CDR2 is FQGNSA. One entry per CDR3 protein, called by TCRdb with MiXCR from the RT-PCR reads. This table holds about 780,000 distinct CDR3 sequences, about a fifth found once. This chain joins TRBV7-2 and TRBJ2-5, with unresolved D. This sample comprised PBMCs from blood, obtained around 5 days after vaccination. The TCR sequence derives from a man in his fifties who received an inactivated influenza vaccine. The chain's CDR3 is CASSRSGTETQYF. For the CDR3, the DNA is TGTGCCAGCAGCCGCTCCGGAACCGAGACCCAGTACTTC.